A selection of T cell receptor beta chains follows, all from one sample in a study of T cell repertoires in cytomegalovirus infection. Antigens of these TCRs are unknown. Using its own MiXCR run on the reads, TCRdb lists one record per CDR3 protein. The data hold around 540,000 distinct CDR3 sequences, with 30% to 40% observed a single time. The source material was cultured PBMCs, sampled from culture after CMV antigen stimulation. These receptors all stem from a human donor in good health (CMV status not recorded). Some clones in this sample may be carry-over from other donors' samples. CDR3s include the opening cysteine and the closing phenylalanine or tryptophan. A D gene is named only where the DNA matches it firmly. Expanded clones get a size class; other rows say once, few or many, or leave the size out.

j_call | d_call | v_call | clone_size | cdr3_aa | cdr3_nt
TRBJ1-1 | - | TRBV19 | - | CASSTKVNTEAFF | TGTGCCAGTAGTACGAAGGTGAACACTGAAGCTTTCTTT
TRBJ2-1 | - | TRBV27 | - | CASGSYSYNEQFF | TGTGCCAGCGGGTCCTACTCCTACAATGAGCAGTTCTTC
TRBJ1-6 | TRBD1 | TRBV7-9 | - | CASSGPGQGLVKDSPLHF | TGTGCCAGCAGCGGGCCGGGACAGGGTCTTGTTAAGGATTCACCCCTCCACTTT
TRBJ1-2 | - | TRBV7-9 | few | CASSFLGDGYTF | TGTGCCAGCAGCTTTCTGGGGGATGGCTACACCTTC
TRBJ2-7 | TRBD2 | TRBV6-5 | few | CASSYGRGFYEQYF | TGTGCCAGCAGTTACGGGCGGGGGTTCTACGAGCAGTACTTC
TRBJ2-7 | - | TRBV19 | - | CASSIRPGAYEQYF | TGTGCCAGTAGTATACGGCCCGGGGCCTACGAGCAGTACTTC
TRBJ2-7 | TRBD1 | TRBV7-6 | - | CASSSGTGYEQYF | TGTGCCAGCAGCTCCGGGACAGGGTACGAGCAGTACTTC
TRBJ2-3 | TRBD2 | TRBV6-2/TRBV6-3 | - | CAIAGEADTQYF | TGTGCCATCGCGGGAGAGGCCGATACGCAGTATTTT
TRBJ1-2 | - | TRBV7-2 | few | CASSPAPGYGYTF | TGTGCCAGCAGCCCGGCCCCTGGGTATGGCTACACCTTC
TRBJ2-1 | - | TRBV7-7 | few | CASSFKGLHDEQFF | TGTGCTAGCAGCTTCAAAGGATTGCACGATGAGCAGTTCTTC
TRBJ1-2 | TRBD1 | TRBV7-2 | - | CASRKDRVAGYTF | TGTGCCAGCAGAAAAGACAGGGTGGCTGGCTACACCTTC
TRBJ2-4 | TRBD2 | TRBV7-2 | few | CASSLEPRAGAVKNIQYF | TGTGCCAGCAGCTTAGAGCCCAGGGCGGGAGCGGTCAAAAACATTCAGTACTTC
TRBJ1-5 | - | TRBV7-2 | few | CASSLEGQGLGPQHF | TGTGCCAGCAGCTTAGAAGGGCAGGGGTTAGGGCCCCAGCATTTT
TRBJ2-1 | - | TRBV12-5 | few | CASGGWERKNEQFF | TGTGCTAGTGGTGGGTGGGAGCGGAAGAATGAGCAGTTCTTC
TRBJ1-1 | - | TRBV7-2 | - | CASSLGQAATEAFF | TGTGCCAGCAGCTTAGGGCAAGCCGCGACTGAAGCTTTCTTT
TRBJ2-1 | - | TRBV7-6 | few | CASSLWVDNEQFF | TGTGCCAGCAGCTTATGGGTGGACAATGAGCAGTTCTTC
TRBJ2-1 | TRBD2 | TRBV12-3/TRBV12-4 | - | CASRPGLAGGSSSYNEQFF | TGTGCCAGCAGGCCGGGACTAGCGGGAGGGTCGTCCTCCTACAATGAGCAGTTCTTC
TRBJ2-7 | TRBD2 | TRBV7-3 | - | CASSPGTSGRVYEQYF | TGTGCCAGCAGCCCAGGGACTAGCGGGAGGGTCTACGAGCAGTACTTC
TRBJ2-3 | - | TRBV12-3/TRBV12-4 | - | CASSWLSTDTQYF | TGTGCCAGCAGTTGGTTAAGCACAGATACGCAGTATTTT
TRBJ1-5 | TRBD1 | TRBV7-6 | - | CASSPGQGSLMSNQPQHF | TGTGCCAGCAGCCCCGGACAGGGGTCCCTTATGAGCAATCAGCCCCAGCATTTT
TRBJ1-1 | - | TRBV20-1 | - | CSAFRGFVNTEAFF | TGCAGTGCTTTTAGGGGGTTTGTGAACACTGAAGCTTTCTTT
TRBJ2-1 | - | TRBV15 | - | CATSRATGEQFF | TGTGCCACCAGCAGAGCCACGGGTGAGCAGTTCTTC
TRBJ2-3 | TRBD2 | TRBV6-2/TRBV6-3 | - | CASSSTSGRALASTDTQYF | TGTGCCAGCAGTTCAACTAGCGGGAGGGCCTTGGCTAGCACAGATACGCAGTATTTT
TRBJ1-1 | - | TRBV19 | - | CASSIPRAEAFF | TGTGCCAGTAGTATCCCCAGGGCTGAAGCTTTCTTT
TRBJ2-1 | TRBD2 | TRBV12-3/TRBV12-4 | - | CASSSSPSGTAYNEQFF | TGTGCCAGCAGTTCCTCCCCTAGCGGGACGGCCTACAATGAGCAGTTCTTC
TRBJ2-5 | - | TRBV28 | few | CASSLFKGHQETQYF | TGTGCCAGCAGTTTATTCAAGGGACACCAAGAGACCCAGTACTTC
TRBJ2-7 | - | TRBV7-9 | - | CASSLEGTSYEQYF | TGTGCCAGCAGCTTAGAGGGGACTTCCTACGAGCAGTACTTC
TRBJ1-2 | - | TRBV7-9 | - | CASSPPENYGYTF | TGTGCCAGCAGCCCCCCGGAGAACTATGGCTACACCTTC
TRBJ1-4 | - | TRBV27 | few | CASSLSGLNEKLFF | TGTGCCAGCAGTTTATCGGGTCTGAATGAAAAACTGTTTTTT
TRBJ2-7 | TRBD2 | TRBV5-1 | few | CASSTGLAAHYEQYF | TGCGCCAGCAGCACGGGACTAGCGGCCCATTACGAGCAGTACTTC
TRBJ2-1 | TRBD2 | TRBV4-3 | few | CASSQEWLAGNNEQFF | TGCGCCAGCAGCCAAGAGTGGCTAGCGGGAAACAATGAGCAGTTCTTC
TRBJ2-4 | TRBD1 | TRBV12-3/TRBV12-4 | - | CASSPEGQGKNIQYF | TGTGCCAGCAGTCCCGAGGGACAGGGGAAAAACATTCAGTACTTC
TRBJ2-7 | - | TRBV27 | few | CASSLDIWARGEQYF | TGTGCCAGCAGTTTAGACATTTGGGCCAGGGGTGAGCAGTACTTC
TRBJ2-7 | - | TRBV12-3/TRBV12-4 | - | CASSLGGWYEQYF | TGTGCCAGCAGTTTGGGGGGCTGGTACGAGCAGTACTTC
TRBJ1-2 | - | TRBV7-2 | - | CASSLAHGDGYTF | TGTGCCAGCAGCTTAGCGCACGGGGACGGCTACACCTTC
TRBJ1-1 | - | TRBV4-3 | - | CASSQEGGFNEAFF | TGCGCCAGCAGCCAAGAAGGCGGGTTTAATGAAGCTTTCTTT
TRBJ1-5 | - | TRBV20-1 | - | CSARRTDNQPQHF | TGCAGTGCTAGACGGACAGACAATCAGCCCCAGCATTTT
TRBJ2-5 | - | TRBV7-9 | few | CASSLARLETQYF | TGTGCCAGCAGCTTAGCAAGGTTGGAGACCCAGTACTTC
TRBJ1-6 | TRBD1 | TRBV20-1 | - | CSASGGQGNSPLHF | TGCAGTGCTAGCGGGGGACAGGGCAATTCACCCCTCCACTTT
TRBJ1-3 | - | TRBV4-1 | few | CASSHGQSRRISGNTIYF | TGCGCCAGCAGCCACGGACAGTCTCGGCGAATCTCTGGAAACACCATATATTTT
TRBJ2-3 | TRBD2 | TRBV12-3/TRBV12-4 | - | CASSTTSATQYF | TGTGCCAGCAGCACGACTAGCGCCACGCAGTATTTT
TRBJ1-2 | TRBD1 | TRBV11-2 | - | CASSEPRMDRVNYGYTF | TGTGCCAGCAGCGAACCACGAATGGACAGGGTTAACTATGGCTACACCTTC
TRBJ2-3 | TRBD2 | TRBV9 | - | CPSSVVSGSTDTQYF | TGTCCCAGCAGCGTAGTTAGCGGGAGCACAGATACGCAGTATTTT
TRBJ1-6 | - | TRBV3-1 | - | CASSLRRHNSPLHF | TGTGCCAGCAGCCTCAGGCGGCATAATTCACCCCTCCACTTT
TRBJ2-5 | TRBD2 | TRBV5-1 | - | CASSATSGGQETQYF | TGCGCCAGCAGCGCGACTAGCGGGGGACAAGAGACCCAGTACTTC
TRBJ2-3 | - | TRBV7-2 | many | CASSPRSGVGTDTQYF | TGTGCCAGCAGCCCAAGATCGGGAGTCGGCACAGATACGCAGTATTTT
TRBJ1-2 | - | TRBV12-3/TRBV12-4 | few | CASSSVPDPGYTF | TGTGCCAGCAGTTCCGTCCCGGATCCAGGCTACACCTTC
TRBJ2-1 | TRBD2 | TRBV7-6 | many | CASSLQSSGTSAANEQFF | TGTGCCAGCAGCTTACAGAGCTCGGGGACTAGCGCAGCTAATGAGCAGTTCTTC